This TCR beta chain was profiled in a study of cytomegalovirus exposure and HLA in healthy donors. Germline V gives CDR1 LNHDA, CDR2 SQIVND (reference sequence). The CDR3 is made up of 14 amino acids. V gave up 4 bases and J gave up 7 bases; unmatched junction bases: 8. Remarks on this clone: The antigen is undetermined.

Study outcomes and limitations: Earlier findings revealed that most TCR beta V segments proved productive either about 90% or about 30% of the time.

PCR involved 60 Vbeta and 13 Jbeta primers. Libraries were prepared by immunoSEQ multiplex PCR; TCRdb keeps only in-frame clonotypes and omits some of them. The data show tens of thousands of clones, 67% seen once. J is TRBJ1-2 and V is TRBV19; 8 nucleotides align to TRBD1. The sequence came from a woman aged 45-65 years in good health and CMV-seropositive. Sequencing used PBMCs. The CDR3 region is CASSTPLDRGGYTF. The CDR3 DNA reads as TGTGCCAGTAGTACCCCTCTCGACAGGGGTGGCTACACCTTC.